This T cell receptor (beta chain) originates from a study of T cell changes during pregnancy in multiple sclerosis. This clone is a singleton in its sample. Measured with immunoSEQ multiplex PCR; TCRdb has only the in-frame clones, and not every one. The table includes tens of thousands of clones, around 94% detected once. The V gene's germline CDR1 is MNHEY and CDR2 SVGAGI. The CDR3 is 15 amino acids. V lost 4 bases and J lost 6; bases outside the gene matches: 11. This sequence joins TRBV6-5 and TRBJ2-7; 8 nucleotides line up with TRBD1. The receptor was isolated from a female donor with multiple sclerosis, enrolled in a pregnancy study. Sequences were derived from peripheral blood, sampled in the third trimester of pregnancy. The DNA of the CDR3 is TGTGCCAGCAGTTTCCAATCTACAGGGGGAGGCGAGCAGTACTTC. Translation: CASSFQSTGGGEQYF.